Listed below are T cell receptor beta chains from one sample, sequenced in a study of T cells in Graves' hyperthyroidism and ophthalmopathy. TCRdb re-analysed the multiplex PCR reads in MiXCR, keeping a single row per CDR3 protein. Here the sample spans 600,000 to 700,000 distinct CDR3 sequences, 45% being singletons. The sequencing sample was made of peripheral blood or thyroid tissue (not recorded which). These receptors were collected from an adult man with Graves' disease, either hyperthyroidism or ophthalmopathy (not recorded which). CDR3s include the opening cysteine and the closing phenylalanine or tryptophan. The order of the fields is J gene, D gene, clone size, V gene, CDR3 protein, CDR3 DNA. The D gene is left open where the match is weak. For some rows the clone size is stated as once, few or many, or as a class when expanded; others skip it.

TRBJ2-7,NA,once,TRBV7-9,CASSRAGIYEQYF,TGTGCCAGCAGTCGCGCGGGAATCTACGAGCAGTACTTC
TRBJ2-5,TRBD2,once,TRBV24-1,CATSDPSGGAETQYF,TGTGCCACCAGTGATCCTAGCGGGGGGGCAGAGACCCAGTACTTC
TRBJ2-7,NA,NA,TRBV20-1,CSAQKAVSYEQYF,TGCAGTGCCCAGAAGGCAGTTTCCTACGAGCAGTACTTC
TRBJ1-2,TRBD1,many,TRBV12-3/TRBV12-4,CASRGTGGYTF,TGTGCCAGCAGGGGGACAGGTGGCTACACCTTC
TRBJ1-1,TRBD1,NA,TRBV15,CATSSFDRVRAEAFF,TGTGCCACCAGCTCCTTTGACAGGGTCAGGGCTGAAGCTTTCTTT
TRBJ1-6,NA,many,TRBV7-2,CASSLALGGNSPLHF,TGTGCCAGCAGCTTAGCTCTGGGAGGAAATTCACCCCTCCACTTT
TRBJ2-7,TRBD1,NA,TRBV7-9,CASSFRDRFYEQYF,TGTGCCAGCAGCTTCCGGGACAGGTTCTACGAGCAGTACTTC
TRBJ1-2,TRBD1,NA,TRBV4-1,CASSQAPGGHYGYTF,TGCGCCAGCAGCCAAGCCCCAGGGGGCCACTATGGCTACACCTTC
TRBJ2-5,NA,NA,TRBV7-2,CASSAGAGNQETQYF,TGTGCCAGCAGCGCGGGCGCAGGGAACCAAGAGACCCAGTACTTC
TRBJ1-1,NA,NA,TRBV29-1,CSLVDSVNTEAFF,TGCAGCTTAGTCGACAGCGTGAACACTGAAGCTTTCTTT
TRBJ1-5,TRBD1,NA,TRBV7-9,CASSLQGAHQPQHF,TGTGCCAGCAGCTTACAGGGGGCCCATCAGCCCCAGCATTTT
TRBJ2-2,NA,NA,TRBV7-6,CASSLARTPGGELFF,TGTGCCAGCAGCTTAGCGCGGACTCCCGGGGGGGAGCTGTTTTTT
TRBJ2-7,TRBD1,NA,TRBV25-1,CASSESRPGQGAGEQYF,TGTGCCAGCAGTGAAAGTCGTCCGGGACAGGGGGCGGGCGAGCAGTACTTC